This paragraph covers one T cell receptor beta chain sequence. Original data processing: The assay estimated nucleated cells by amplifying reference gene primers. The method was immunoSEQ multiplex PCR; TCRdb's version includes in-frame clones alone and lacks a portion of them. The DNA gave D and trimming, while V, J and clone size come from that table. The table shows over 450,000 clones, with 85% to 90% occurring only once. These data belong to a study of blood T cell repertoires in COVID-19. Study overall: PBMCs, B-cell-depleted T cells, or T cells were the source of the cDNA or gDNA that made up the material.

The J segment lost 4 bases and the V segment lost 4 bases, leaving 11 bases of the junction unmatched. Germline V gives CDR1 LGHDT, CDR2 YNNKEL (reference sequence). The CDR3 length is 17 residues. The TCR was taken from a woman in her forties or fifties with COVID-19, enrolled during active disease. The rearrangement links TRBV3-1 (or the pseudogene TRBV3-2) to TRBJ1-2; 11 nucleotides align to TRBD1. Input material: peripheral blood. The DNA of the CDR3 is TGTGCCAGCAGCCCCCGACCGGACAGGGGGCCGAGCTATGGCTACACCTTC. As protein: CASSPRPDRGPSYGYTF.